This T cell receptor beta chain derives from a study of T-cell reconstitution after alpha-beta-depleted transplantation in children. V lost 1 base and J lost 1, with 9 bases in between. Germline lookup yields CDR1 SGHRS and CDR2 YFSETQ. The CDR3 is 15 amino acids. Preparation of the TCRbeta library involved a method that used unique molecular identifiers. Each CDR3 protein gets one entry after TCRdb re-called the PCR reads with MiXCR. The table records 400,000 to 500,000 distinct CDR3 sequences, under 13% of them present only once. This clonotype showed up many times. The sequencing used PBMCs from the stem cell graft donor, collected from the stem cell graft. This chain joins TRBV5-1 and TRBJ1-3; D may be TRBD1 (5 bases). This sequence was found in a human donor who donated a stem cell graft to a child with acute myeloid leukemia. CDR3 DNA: TGCGCCAGCAGCTTGTTTTCAGGGTCTGGAAACACCATATATTTT. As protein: CASSLFSGSGNTIYF.